These 21 T cell receptor beta chains share one sample of origin, sequenced in a study of identical twins. TCRdb redid the calling of the 5' RACE reads with MiXCR, one entry per CDR3 protein. The sample shows roughly 690,000 distinct CDR3 sequences, over 5% of them seen only once. Material for sequencing was naive T cells sorted from blood. The receptors stem from a man in his late teens or twenties in good health.

At least ten counts were recorded for this clonotype. This chain joins TRBV10-3 and TRBJ2-1; the match to TRBD2 covers 7 bases. The trim removed 11 bases at V and 1 base at J, leaving 5 bases unmatched. Germline values: CDR1 ENHRY, CDR2 SYGVKD. This CDR3 comprises 13 residues. This chain's CDR3 is CAGGLGSYNEQFF. The CDR3 region has the DNA TGTGCCGGTGGACTAGGATCCTACAATGAGCAGTTCTTC.

This clonotype was detected only once. The chain links TRBV27 to TRBJ2-1; 8 positions match TRBD2. This CDR3 region has 15 residues. CDR1 MNHEY and CDR2 SMNVEV come from the germline V gene (reference sequence). Trimming at V came to 5 bases and at J to 3 bases, leaving 6 bases not matched to a gene. The CDR3 protein is CASSPELADYNEQFF. The CDR3 DNA is TGTGCCAGCAGTCCGGAACTAGCGGACTACAATGAGCAGTTCTTC.

The V gene is TRBV20-1, the J gene TRBJ2-5; 10 bases fit TRBD2. The CDR3 contains 16 residues. Germline loops: CDR1 DFQATT, CDR2 SNEGSKA (reference sequence). Losses at the gene ends were 0 bases for V and 5 bases for J; bases not matched to a gene: 9. CDR3 amino acids: CSARDLSGRADETQYF. In DNA form, the CDR3 reads TGCAGTGCTAGAGATCTGAGCGGGAGGGCCGATGAGACCCAGTACTTC.

A few counts support this clonotype. The V call is TRBV13, the J call TRBJ2-7, with D unresolved. V was shortened by 4 bases and J by 6 bases, with 13 bases between the two germline ends. Germline CDR1 reads PRHDT; CDR2 reads FYEKMQ (reference sequence). The CDR3 covers 13 residues. CDR3 sequence (DNA): TGTGCCAGCAGCTGGTGGGATAGACGCGAGCAGTACTTC. The encoded protein is CASSWWDRREQYF.

This sequence joins TRBV18 and TRBJ1-1; no clear D. The CDR3 runs 14 residues. Trimming pared 0 bases from V and 3 bases from J, leaving 8 bases between. CDR1 is KGHSH, CDR2 LQKENI, per germline. DNA of the CDR3: TGTGCCAGCTCACCACCCTCGAAGGACACTGAAGCTTTCTTT. It encodes CASSPPSKDTEAFF.

This clonotype came up many times. The CDR3 bases are TGTGCCAGCAGCTTAGAGTCTAGGGGGTGGGGCAATGAGCAGTTCTTC. Translated, it gives CASSLESRGWGNEQFF. The V gene is TRBV7-2, the J gene TRBJ2-1; a possible D gene is TRBD1 (6 bases). Trimming stripped 1 base from V and 6 bases from J, with 16 bases between. The CDR3 runs 16 residues. Germline CDR1 reads SGHTA; CDR2 reads FQGNSA.

This clonotype has just a few counts. The chain employs TRBV30 and TRBJ2-1; D not certain. CDR3 size: 12 residues. Germline CDR1 GTSNPN, CDR2 SVGIG (reference sequence). V lost 0 bases, J lost 7 bases, and 7 bases lay in between. The CDR3 DNA sequence: TGTGCCTGGAGTGTAAAGGGAAATGAGCAGTTCTTC. Residues: CAWSVKGNEQFF. The entire variable domain, with the rest obtained from reference TRBV30 and TRBJ2-1, is as follows: SQTIHQWPATLVQPVGSPLSLECTVEGTSNPNLYWYRQAAGRGLQLLFYSVGIGQISSEVPQNLSASRPQDRQFILSSKKLLLSDSGFYLCAWSVKGNEQFFGPGTRLTVL.

This clonotype was counted ten times or more. The genes are TRBV7-9 and TRBJ1-1; 9 bases are shared with TRBD1. The CDR3 is 13 amino acids. V was pared by 0 bases and J by 12 bases, with 5 bases of the junction left unmatched. Looked up from germline, CDR1 is SEHNR and CDR2 is FQNEAQ (reference sequence). The CDR3 sequence is CASSLADRGETFF. CDR3 DNA sequence: TGTGCCAGCAGCTTAGCAGACAGGGGGGAAACTTTCTTT.

Many counts were recorded for this clonotype. The V and J genes are TRBV18 and TRBJ2-5; D is unclear. This CDR3 has 13 residues. From germline, CDR1 is KGHSH and CDR2 LQKENI. The germline V and J ends were trimmed by 8 bases and 3 bases, with 13 bases remaining between them. CDR3 sequence reads: CASSPGREETQYF. DNA for the CDR3: TGTGCCAGCAGTCCCGGCCGTGAAGAGACCCAGTACTTC.

This clonotype was counted many times. The V call is TRBV4-3, the J call TRBJ2-5, with 7 nucleotides matching TRBD2. CDR1 LGHNA and CDR2 YSLEER come from the germline V gene. The V segment lost 3 bases and the J segment 5 bases; nucleotides outside the gene matches: 9. This CDR3 region has 15 residues. CDR3 in DNA: TGCGCCAGCAGCCAGAAAGGACTAGTCACGGAGACCCAGTACTTC. Its protein is CASSQKGLVTETQYF.

In its sample, this clonotype was seen many times. The V gene is TRBV7-2, the J gene TRBJ2-7; 7 bases fit TRBD2. With V trimmed by 2 bases and J by 11 bases, 12 bases remained unmatched. The CDR3 has 14 amino acids. Germline lookup yields CDR1 SGHTA and CDR2 FQGNSA. The CDR3 nucleotides read TGTGCCAGCAGCTTACAGGGCGGGAGCCCTCCTGAGTACGTC. Its protein is CASSLQGGSPPEYV.

This clonotype was detected only a few times. The chain uses TRBV5-1 and TRBJ2-6, with 10 bases that match TRBD1. The trim removed 3 bases at V and 2 bases at J, leaving 11 bases unmatched. The CDR3 runs to 19 residues. The germline V gene has CDR1 SGHRS and CDR2 YFSETQ. As DNA, the CDR3 is TGCGCCAGCAGCTCCCCCGGGACAGGGGCCCTTCCTGGGGCCAACGTCCTGACTTTC. Translated: CASSSPGTGALPGANVLTF.

In its sample, this clonotype was seen many times. The chain joins TRBV4-2 to TRBJ1-2; D call uncertain. CDR3 length: 14 residues. Trimming removed 0 bases from V and 7 bases from J, with 12 bases in between. In germline, CDR1 is LGHNA, CDR2 YNFKEQ. DNA for the CDR3: TGTGCCAGCAGCCAAGAGGTCTTACCGGGTGGCTACACCTTC. Protein sequence: CASSQEVLPGGYTF.

J is TRBJ2-5 and V is TRBV20-1; D possibly corresponds to TRBD2 (6 bases). This CDR3 has 14 amino acids. From germline, CDR1 is DFQATT and CDR2 SNEGSKA (reference sequence). V lost 5 bases to trimming and J lost 4 bases, with 17 bases between them. The CDR3 region is CSASRLGGGETQYF. As DNA, the CDR3 is TGCAGTGCTTCCAGACTGGGGGGAGGAGAGACCCAGTACTTC.

This chain uses TRBV29-1 with TRBJ2-1, with 12 bases identical to TRBD2. The CDR3 spans 13 residues. With V trimmed by 7 bases and J by 12 bases, 10 bases remained unmatched. Germline-derived CDR1 and CDR2 are SQVTM and ANQGSEA. Here the CDR3 reads CSGKLAGGPGQFF. The CDR3 nucleotides read TGCAGCGGAAAACTAGCGGGAGGCCCCGGGCAGTTCTTC.

This clonotype was picked up many times. This chain uses TRBV5-5 with TRBJ2-1; D is unclear. This CDR3 comprises 15 residues. V lost 1 base, J lost 2 bases, and 10 bases lay in between. Germline CDR1 SGHKS, CDR2 YYEKEE (reference sequence). The CDR3 DNA reads as TGTGCCAGCAGCTTGTCCAGATCCACCTACAATGAGCAGTTCTTC. This gives the protein CASSLSRSTYNEQFF.

Ten or more counts support this clonotype. V and J are TRBV5-1 and TRBJ2-5; D unclear. The CDR3 is 17 residues long. The V end lost 1 base, the J end lost 2 bases, and 18 bases lay between the germline ends. The germline V gene has CDR1 SGHRS and CDR2 YFSETQ. CDR3 sequence (DNA): TGCGCCAGCAGCTTGACGATTTTTGGGATTCGGCAAGAGACCCAGTACTTC. Its protein product is CASSLTIFGIRQETQYF.

This clonotype was observed a few times. The chain links TRBV5-5 to TRBJ2-1; 7 bases map to TRBD2. CDR3 length: 16 residues. V lost 4 bases to trimming and J lost 1 base; unmatched junction nucleotides: 8. Germline loops: CDR1 SGHKS, CDR2 YYEKEE (reference sequence). The DNA of the CDR3 is TGTGCCAGCAGCATAAGCGGGATAGGATCCTACAATGAGCAGTTCTTC. It specifies CASSISGIGSYNEQFF.

This sequence joins TRBV5-5 and TRBJ2-7, with a weak D call TRBD1 (6 bases). Per the germline V gene, CDR1 is SGHKS and CDR2 is YYEKEE (reference sequence). This CDR3 contains 12 residues. V was pared by 4 bases and J by 3 bases, with 8 bases between. This CDR3 is CASSQQGYEQYV. In nucleotides, the CDR3 is TGTGCCAGCAGCCAACAGGGCTACGAGCAGTACGTC.

This clonotype was picked up a small number of times. The chain carries TRBV5-6 and TRBJ2-3; TRBD2 agrees at 8 bases. Germline loops: CDR1 SGHDT, CDR2 YYEEEE. Trimming at V came to 2 bases and at J to 6 bases, leaving 8 bases not matched to a gene. CDR3 length: 15 residues. The CDR3 DNA follows: TGTGCCAGCAGCTTATTAGGCGGGAGGTCCGATACGCAGTATTTT. It yields the protein CASSLLGGRSDTQYF.

On this clonotype itself: Here the CDR3 omits its conserved ending phenylalanine or tryptophan, so a read error is the likely source. This chain uses TRBV27 with TRBJ2-3; D uncertain. The germline V gene encodes CDR1 MNHEY and CDR2 SMNVEV (reference sequence). The CDR3 is 14 residues long. With 2 bases removed from V and 6 bases from J, the gap between germline ends came to 12 bases. The chain's CDR3 is CASSLNPTPDTQYL. The CDR3 nucleotides are TGTGCCAGCAGTTTAAACCCTACACCCGATACGCAGTATCTT.